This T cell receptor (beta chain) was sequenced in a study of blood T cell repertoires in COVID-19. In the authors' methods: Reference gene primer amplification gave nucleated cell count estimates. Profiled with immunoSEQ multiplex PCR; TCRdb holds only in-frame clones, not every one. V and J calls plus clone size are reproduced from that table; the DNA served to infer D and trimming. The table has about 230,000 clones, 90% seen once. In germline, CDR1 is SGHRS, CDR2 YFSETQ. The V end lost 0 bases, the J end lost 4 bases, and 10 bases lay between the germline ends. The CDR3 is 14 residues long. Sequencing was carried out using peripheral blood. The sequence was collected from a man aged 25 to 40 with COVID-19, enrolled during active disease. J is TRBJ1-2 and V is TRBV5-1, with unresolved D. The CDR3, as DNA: TGCGCCAGCAGCTTGGTGTCGGTTGGCTATGGCTACACCTTC. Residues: CASSLVSVGYGYTF.